This T cell receptor (beta chain) comes out of a study of beta chain features in type 1 diabetes. Turning to the study itself: The patients were much like the healthy donors in age, gender and cell yields. Sorted cells from all samples, numbering about 99,000,000, were examined.

Notes on the study in general: Fewer insertions but more deletions were seen at VDJ junctions in type 1 diabetes patients. Across all four CD4+ subsets, people with type 1 diabetes showed modestly shorter TCRB CDR3s.

Turning to this clone: Its cognate antigen is unknown.

Sequenced material consisted of expressed TCRB transcripts (all of the isolated RNA was reverse transcribed). Some clones are missing from TCRdb's copy, which holds only in-frame ones; the method was immunoSEQ multiplex PCR. The table has over 150,000 clones, around 8.6% seen once. CDR3 length equals 16 residues. Trimming cost V 4 bases and J 4 bases, with 22 bases left between them. Germline-derived CDR1 and CDR2 are SQVTM and ANQGSEA. The clonotype originates from a woman between 18 and 29 years old with type 1 diabetes. Source material: central memory CD4+ T cells from blood. The chain joins TRBV29-1 to TRBJ1-2; D not resolved. The CDR3 bases are TGCAGCGTTGGCTCCCTTCGTAGGGAGGGTACCTATGGCTACACCTTC. Translating it yields CSVGSLRREGTYGYTF.